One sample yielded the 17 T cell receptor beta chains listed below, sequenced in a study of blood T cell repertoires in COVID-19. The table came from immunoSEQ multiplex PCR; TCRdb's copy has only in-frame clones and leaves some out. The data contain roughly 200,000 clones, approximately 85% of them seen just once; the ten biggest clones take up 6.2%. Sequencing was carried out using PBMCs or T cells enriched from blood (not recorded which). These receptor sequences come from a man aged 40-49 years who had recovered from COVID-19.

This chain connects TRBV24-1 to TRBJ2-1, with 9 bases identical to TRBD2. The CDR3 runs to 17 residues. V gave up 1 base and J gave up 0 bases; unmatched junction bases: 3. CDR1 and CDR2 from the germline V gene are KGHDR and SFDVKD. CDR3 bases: TGTGCCACCAGTGATTTCAGCGGGGGGACCTCCTACAATGAGCAGTTCTTC. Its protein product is CATSDFSGGTSYNEQFF.

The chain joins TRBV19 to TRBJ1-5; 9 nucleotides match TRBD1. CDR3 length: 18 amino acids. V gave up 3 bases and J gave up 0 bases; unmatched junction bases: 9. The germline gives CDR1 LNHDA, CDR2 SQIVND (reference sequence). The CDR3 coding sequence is TGTGCCAGTAGTATGTCCCCGGGACAGGGATATAGCAATCAGCCCCAGCATTTT. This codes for CASSMSPGQGYSNQPQHF.

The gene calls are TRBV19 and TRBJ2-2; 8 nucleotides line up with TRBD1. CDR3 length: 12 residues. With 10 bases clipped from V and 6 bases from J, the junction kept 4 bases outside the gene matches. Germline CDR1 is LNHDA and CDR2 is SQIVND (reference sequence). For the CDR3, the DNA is TGTGCCACGGACAGGGTGCCCGGGGAGCTGTTTTTT. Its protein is CATDRVPGELFF.

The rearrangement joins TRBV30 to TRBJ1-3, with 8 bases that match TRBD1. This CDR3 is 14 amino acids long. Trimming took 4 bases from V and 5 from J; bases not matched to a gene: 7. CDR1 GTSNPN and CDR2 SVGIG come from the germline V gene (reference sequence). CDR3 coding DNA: TGTGCCTGGATGTGGGGCAGGGGGCGAAACACCATATATTTT. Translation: CAWMWGRGRNTIYF.

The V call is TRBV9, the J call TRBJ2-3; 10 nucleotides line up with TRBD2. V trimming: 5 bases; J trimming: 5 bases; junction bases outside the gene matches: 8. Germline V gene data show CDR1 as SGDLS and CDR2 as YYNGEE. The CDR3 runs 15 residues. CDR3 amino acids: CASSSLAGVGDTQYF. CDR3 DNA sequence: TGTGCCAGCAGTTCCCTAGCGGGAGTTGGAGATACGCAGTATTTT. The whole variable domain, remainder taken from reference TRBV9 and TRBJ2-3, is DSGVTQTPKHLITATGQRVTLRCSPRSGDLSVYWYQQSLDQGLQFLIQYYNGEERAKGNILERFSAQQFPDLHSELNLSSLELGDSALYFCASSSLAGVGDTQYFGPGTRLTVL.

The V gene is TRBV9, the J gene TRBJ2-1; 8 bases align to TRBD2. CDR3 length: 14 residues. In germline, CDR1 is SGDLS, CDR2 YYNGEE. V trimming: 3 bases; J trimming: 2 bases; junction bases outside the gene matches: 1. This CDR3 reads CASSGRGAYNEQFF. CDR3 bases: TGTGCCAGCAGCGGGCGGGGGGCCTACAATGAGCAGTTCTTC.

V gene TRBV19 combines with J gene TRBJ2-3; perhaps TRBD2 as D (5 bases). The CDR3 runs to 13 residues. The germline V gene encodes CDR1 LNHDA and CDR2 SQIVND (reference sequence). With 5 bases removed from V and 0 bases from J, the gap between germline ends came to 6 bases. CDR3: CASSGLSTDTQYF. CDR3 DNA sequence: TGTGCCAGTAGTGGACTGAGCACAGATACGCAGTATTTT.

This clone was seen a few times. The CDR3 protein is CASSETIYEQYF. Written as DNA, the CDR3 is TGTGCCAGCAGTGAGACTATCTACGAGCAGTACTTC. The rearrangement joins TRBV2 to TRBJ2-7; a possible D gene is TRBD2 (5 bases). The germline V gene encodes CDR1 SNHLY and CDR2 FYNNEI. The CDR3 runs to 12 residues. The V and J ends lost 3 bases and 3 bases respectively, with 6 bases between them.

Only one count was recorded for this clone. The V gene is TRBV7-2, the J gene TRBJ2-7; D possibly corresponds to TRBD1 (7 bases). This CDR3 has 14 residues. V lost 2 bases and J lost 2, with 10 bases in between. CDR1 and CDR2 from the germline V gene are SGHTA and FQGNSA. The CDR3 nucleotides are TGTGCCAGCAGCTTACAGGGGGGACCCTACGAGCAGTACTTC. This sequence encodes CASSLQGGPYEQYF.

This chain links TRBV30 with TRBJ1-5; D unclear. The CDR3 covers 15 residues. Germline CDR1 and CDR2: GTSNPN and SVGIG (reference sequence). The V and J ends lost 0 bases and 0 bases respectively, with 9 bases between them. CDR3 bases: TGTGCCTGGAGTGTACGGCGGTATAGCAATCAGCCCCAGCATTTT. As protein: CAWSVRRYSNQPQHF.

The CDR3 loop is CASSQAGKGENYGYTF. Here the CDR3 DNA reads TGTGCCAGCAGCCAAGCCGGGAAAGGAGAGAACTATGGCTACACCTTC. V and J are TRBV4-2 and TRBJ1-2; D remains unclear. Germline loops: CDR1 LGHNA, CDR2 YNFKEQ. V lost 1 base to trimming and J lost 2 bases, with 14 bases between them. The CDR3 covers 16 residues.

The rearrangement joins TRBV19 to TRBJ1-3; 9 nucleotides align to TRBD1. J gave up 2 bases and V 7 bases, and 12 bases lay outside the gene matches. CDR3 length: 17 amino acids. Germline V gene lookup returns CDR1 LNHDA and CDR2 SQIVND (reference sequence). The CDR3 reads CASNPTPRDRAGNTIYF. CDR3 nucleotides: TGTGCCAGTAATCCAACACCCCGGGACAGGGCTGGAAACACCATATATTTT.

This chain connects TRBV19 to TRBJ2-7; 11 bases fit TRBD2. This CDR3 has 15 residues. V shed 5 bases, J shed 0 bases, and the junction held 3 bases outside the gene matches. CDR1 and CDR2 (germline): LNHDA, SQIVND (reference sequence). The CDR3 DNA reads TGTGCCAGTAGTGCTACTAGCGGGAGCTCCTACGAGCAGTACTTC. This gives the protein CASSATSGSSYEQYF.

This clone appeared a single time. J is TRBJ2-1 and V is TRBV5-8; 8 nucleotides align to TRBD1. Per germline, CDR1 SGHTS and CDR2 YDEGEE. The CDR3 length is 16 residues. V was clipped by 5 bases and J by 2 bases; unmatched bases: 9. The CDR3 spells CASSTLSGGAYNEQFF. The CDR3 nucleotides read TGTGCCAGCAGTACCTTATCAGGGGGCGCCTACAATGAGCAGTTCTTC.

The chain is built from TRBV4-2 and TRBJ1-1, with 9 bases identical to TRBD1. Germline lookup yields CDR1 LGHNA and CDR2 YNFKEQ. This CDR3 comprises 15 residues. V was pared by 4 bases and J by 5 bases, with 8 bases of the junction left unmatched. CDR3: CASSLRQGGGTEAFF. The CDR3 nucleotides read TGTGCCAGCAGCCTCCGACAGGGGGGTGGTACTGAAGCTTTCTTT.

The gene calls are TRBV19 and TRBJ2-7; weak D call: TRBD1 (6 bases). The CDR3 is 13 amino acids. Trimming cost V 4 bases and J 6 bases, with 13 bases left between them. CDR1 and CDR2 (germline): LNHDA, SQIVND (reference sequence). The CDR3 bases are TGTGCCAGTAGTACGTTAGACAGGCTCGAGCAGTACTTC. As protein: CASSTLDRLEQYF. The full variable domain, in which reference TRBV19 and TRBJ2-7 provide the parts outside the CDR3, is DGGITQSPKYLFRKEGQNVTLSCEQNLNHDAMYWYRQDPGQGLRLIYYSQIVNDFQKGDIAEGYSVSREKKESFPLTVTSAQKNPTAFYLCASSTLDRLEQYFGPGTRLTVT.

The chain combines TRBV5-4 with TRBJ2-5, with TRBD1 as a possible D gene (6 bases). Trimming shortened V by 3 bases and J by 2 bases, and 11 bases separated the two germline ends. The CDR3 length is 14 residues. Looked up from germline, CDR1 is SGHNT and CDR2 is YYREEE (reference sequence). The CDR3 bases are TGTGCCAGCAGCTCTCCGGGACAACAAGAGACCCAGTACTTC. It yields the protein CASSSPGQQETQYF.